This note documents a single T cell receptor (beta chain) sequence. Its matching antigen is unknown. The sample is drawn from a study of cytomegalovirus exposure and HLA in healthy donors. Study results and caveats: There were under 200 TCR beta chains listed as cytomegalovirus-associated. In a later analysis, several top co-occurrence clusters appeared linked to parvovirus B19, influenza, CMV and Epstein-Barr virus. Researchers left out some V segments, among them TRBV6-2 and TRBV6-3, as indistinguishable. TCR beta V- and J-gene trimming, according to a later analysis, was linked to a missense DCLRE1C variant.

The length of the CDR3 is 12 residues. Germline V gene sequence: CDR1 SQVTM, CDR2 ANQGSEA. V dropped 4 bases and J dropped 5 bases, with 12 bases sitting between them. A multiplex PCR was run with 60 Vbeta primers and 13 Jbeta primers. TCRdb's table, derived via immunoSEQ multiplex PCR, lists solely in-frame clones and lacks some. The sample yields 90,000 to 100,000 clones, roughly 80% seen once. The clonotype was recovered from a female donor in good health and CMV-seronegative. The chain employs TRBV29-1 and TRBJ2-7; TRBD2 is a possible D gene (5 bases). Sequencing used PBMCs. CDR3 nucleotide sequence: TGCAGCGTTGTCGCCTTCGGGGACGAGCAGTACTTC. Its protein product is CSVVAFGDEQYF.